These 3 T cell receptor beta chains were all obtained from the same sample, sequenced in a study of T-cell memory formation after mild COVID-19. Each CDR3 protein is one row after TCRdb ran MiXCR on the 5' RACE reads. This sample has 250,000 to 350,000 distinct CDR3 sequences, with roughly 21% found just once. The source material was PBMCs or a T cell subset sorted from them (not recorded which). These receptors were obtained from a man aged 18-30 years who had mild COVID-19 (a few samples of this study predate the infection). Cell type and time point are not known.

This clonotype was recorded many times. The chain uses TRBV20-1 and TRBJ2-3, with D possibly being TRBD2 (5 bases). Germline loops: CDR1 DFQATT, CDR2 SNEGSKA (reference sequence). Trimming cost V 4 bases and J 2 bases, with 13 bases left between them. CDR3 length: 14 residues. CDR3 nucleotides: TGCAGTGCTATAACCAGCGGTTCCACAGATACGCAGTATTTT. It yields the protein CSAITSGSTDTQYF.

J is TRBJ1-1 and V is TRBV18; D call uncertain. Germline CDR1 reads KGHSH; CDR2 reads LQKENI. Trimming cost V 2 bases and J 0 bases, with 7 bases left between them. The CDR3 totals 14 residues. CDR3 sequence: CASSPTDLNTEAFF. Written as DNA, the CDR3 is TGTGCCAGCTCACCAACAGACCTGAACACTGAAGCTTTCTTT.

This clonotype came up a few times. The V gene is TRBV2, the J gene TRBJ2-6; no firm D call. The CDR3 consists of 14 residues. Germline values: CDR1 SNHLY, CDR2 FYNNEI. V lost 4 bases to trimming and J lost 2 bases, with 6 bases between them. The CDR3 spells CASSAGAGANVLTF. DNA for the CDR3: TGTGCCAGCAGTGCAGGCGCTGGGGCCAACGTCCTGACTTTC.